This T cell receptor beta chain was identified in a study of blood T cell repertoires in COVID-19. Enrollment of patients from Seattle took place during active infection, with longitudinal follow-up. CDR3 length: 14 residues. The V and J ends lost 5 bases and 2 bases respectively, with 12 bases between them. Germline CDR1 is SGHAT and CDR2 is FQNNGV. Assay: immunoSEQ multiplex PCR; the TCRdb copy retains only in-frame clones and omits some. The table includes 400,000 to 450,000 clones, about nine tenths detected once. The chain uses TRBV11-2 and TRBJ1-2; D may be TRBD1 (5 bases). The clonotype was recovered from a woman in her forties or fifties with COVID-19, enrolled during active disease. Input material: peripheral blood. The CDR3, as DNA: TGTGCCAGCAGCCCCCCGGGGGGGAACTATGGCTACACCTTC. It translates to CASSPPGGNYGYTF.